This TCR beta chain was retrieved from a study of long-term antiretroviral therapy in people with HIV. Assay version v3.0 of immunoSEQ was used, and it was run at survey level. Sequencing used immunoSEQ multiplex PCR; TCRdb keeps in-frame clones, though not all of them. The sample includes roughly 24,000 clones, approximately 90% of them seen just once. The CDR3 sequence is 14 residues long. V was cut by 4 bases and J by 3 bases, with 10 bases left in between. Germline V gene lookup returns CDR1 SGHTA and CDR2 FQGNSA. In its sample, this clone is large. This receptor was obtained from a woman in her 30s with HIV. J is TRBJ1-5 and V is TRBV7-2, with a tentative D call TRBD1 (5 bases). The sequenced sample was unsorted PBMCs, obtained 1.8 years before starting antiretroviral therapy. CDR3 amino acids: CASSSVGDNQPQHF. The CDR3 nucleotides read TGTGCCAGCAGCTCAGTGGGGGACAATCAGCCCCAGCATTTT.